This record looks at one TCR beta chain sequence and its context. The data originate from a study of T-cell reconstitution after alpha-beta-depleted transplantation in children. Unique molecular identifiers were used in preparing the TCRbeta library. In TCRdb, the PCR reads were re-called with MiXCR into one record per CDR3 protein. The sample includes over 200,000 distinct CDR3 sequences, about 9.2% of them seen just once. This TCR was sampled from a human donor who donated a stem cell graft to a child with acute lymphoblastic leukemia. Sequenced material: PBMCs from the stem cell graft donor, taken from the stem cell graft.

The CDR3 DNA follows: TGCAGTGCTAGAGAACAGGGGGCTTATTCACCCCTCCACTTT. Amino acid sequence: CSAREQGAYSPLHF. This rearrangement joins TRBV20-1 to TRBJ1-6; 9 bases are shared with TRBD1. The V segment lost 0 bases and the J segment 8 bases; nucleotides outside the gene matches: 2. The CDR3 has 14 amino acids. Germline V CDR1 and CDR2: DFQATT, SNEGSKA (reference sequence).